This record covers a single T cell receptor beta chain. The antigen remains undetermined. Splitting the CD4+ cells yielded a CD45RA+ naive subset and a CD45RA-negative memory subset. The sample originates from a study of shared clonotypes between healthy human individuals. Findings and caveats of the study: Naive CD4 clonotype sharing across four donors was around 5.5%. Across subsets, estimated richness was generally greater for naive than for memory populations.

The CDR3 spans 10 residues. Trimming removed 5 bases from V and 4 bases from J, with 3 bases in between. The germline V gene has CDR1 DFQATT and CDR2 SNEGSKA (reference sequence). Researchers ran the assay at a deep level. Clones were sequenced by immunoSEQ multiplex PCR, and TCRdb holds only the in-frame ones, with some missing. The sample contains over a million clones, roughly 75% of which appear only once. The receptor comes from a man between 18 and 35 years old in good health. V usage is TRBV20-1 and J usage is TRBJ1-3; D is uncertain. The sample was memory CD4+ T cells sorted from blood. The sample's subset: CD45RA-negative fraction. CDR3 loop: CSAYGNTIYF. CDR3 nucleotide sequence: TGCAGTGCTTACGGAAACACCATATATTTT.